This record looks at one T cell receptor beta chain sequence and its context. There is no known antigen for this receptor. The sample holds no much larger clone one base away, and base qualities are not on file. Spanning cysteine to phenylalanine, the CDR3 consists of 14 amino acids. Only CDR3 DNA is held: 42 bases, read in frame from base 1. V loses 0 bases, J loses 7 bases, and the germline ends lie 9 bases apart. In the germline V gene, CDR1 corresponds to SGHTA and CDR2 to FQGNSA. These data originate in a study of T cell responses to AZD1222 COVID-19 vaccine (dated by TCRdb to the early 2020s). In terms of the full investigation: AZD1222 recipients with second doses at about 4 weeks or about 12 weeks were pooled, because spike-specific TCR depth and breadth did not differ between schedules. TCR sequencing covered approximately 230 trial participants: 207 given two doses of AZD1222 and approximately 25 given two doses of MenACWY control vaccine. Enrollment into the trials was organized by age into subgroups of 18-55, 56-69 and 70-plus years, and those subgroups contained about 160, 30 and 59 TCR-sequenced participants, respectively.

The time point tag for this specimen amounts to: baseline before first vaccination. Samples from vaccinated people were obtained from the UK trials COV001 and COV002, which included a single-blind randomized controlled phase 2/3 trial of AZD1222 (ChAdOx1 nCoV-19) in healthy adults. Trial participant PBMC samples were collected at day 0 and day 28 after the second dose for TCRbeta chain sequencing. The CDR3 regions of human TCRbeta chains were analyzed by immunosequencing. In the source study's methods: Repertoire TCRs were checked for matches against a reference library of SARS-CoV-2-specific TCRs that had been generated using the MIRA antigen-specificity platform. Breadth was defined as the fraction of unique TCRs that were SARS-CoV-2-associated. Depth was defined as the fraction of total T cells that were SARS-CoV-2-associated. Using the MIRA data, each spike-specific TCR was assigned both to the spike region to which the TCR was reactive and to a CD4 or CD8 class. Log10-transformed breadth and depth values were compared by one-way ANOVA with Sidak's multiple comparisons tests. TCRdb retrieved this table from immuneACCESS and kept in-frame rearrangements only. Not all clones are present; in checked studies, unresolved V genes account for under half, and no reason is known for the remainder. Clone size and V and J calls were adopted from that table, with D and trimming inferred from the DNA. This sample gives over 95,000 clones in total; about 85% of them show up just once. 2.5% to 3% of the sample goes to the ten largest clones.

What the authors observed across the whole study: The 56-69-year group was small, and its depth increase did not reach significance, likely because of low power. Nearly half of unique spike-specific TCRs reportedly recognized epitopes outside regions mutated in the B.1.351 and B.1.1.7 variants. The whole spike protein was spanned by vaccine-associated CD4 TCRs, and dominant responses were seen in regions 160-218 and 743-854. Participants were mostly white British and included more females than males, and it was suggested by the authors that clonal diversity may have been underestimated. Because no day 14 peak-response samples were available, the repertoires could be characterized only after the peak T cell response. Conclusions about previously exposed vaccinees are limited, since just five or six AZD1222 recipients were seropositive for SARS-CoV-2 at baseline. A significant rise in spike-specific TCR breadth and depth was observed after two AZD1222 doses relative to day 0 and relative to MenACWY recipients.

Material: peripheral blood, obtained on day 0 of AZD1222 vaccination. This TCR was sampled from an adult in good health. The V gene is TRBV7-2 and the J gene is TRBJ1-4; the D gene lacks a confident call. In nucleotide form, the sequence is TGTGCCAGCAGCTTAGCCGGGTTACCTGAAAAACTGTTTTTT. This yields the protein CASSLAGLPEKLFF.